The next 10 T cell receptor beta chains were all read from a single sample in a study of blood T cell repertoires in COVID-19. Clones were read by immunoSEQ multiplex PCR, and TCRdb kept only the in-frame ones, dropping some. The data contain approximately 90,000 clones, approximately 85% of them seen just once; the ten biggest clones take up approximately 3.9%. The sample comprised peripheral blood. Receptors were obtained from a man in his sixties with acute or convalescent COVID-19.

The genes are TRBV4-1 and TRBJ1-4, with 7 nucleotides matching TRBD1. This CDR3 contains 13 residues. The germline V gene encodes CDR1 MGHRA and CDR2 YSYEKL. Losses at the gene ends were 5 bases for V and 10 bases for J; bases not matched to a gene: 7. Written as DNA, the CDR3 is TGCGCCAGCAGCTTCGACAGGGAGAGAAAACTGTTTTTT. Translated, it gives CASSFDRERKLFF.

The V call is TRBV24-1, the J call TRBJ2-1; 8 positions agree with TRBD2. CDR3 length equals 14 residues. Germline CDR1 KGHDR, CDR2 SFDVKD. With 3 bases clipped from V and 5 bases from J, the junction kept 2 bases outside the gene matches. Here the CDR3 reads CATSDPAGDNEQFF. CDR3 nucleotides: TGTGCCACCAGTGATCCAGCGGGAGACAATGAGCAGTTCTTC.

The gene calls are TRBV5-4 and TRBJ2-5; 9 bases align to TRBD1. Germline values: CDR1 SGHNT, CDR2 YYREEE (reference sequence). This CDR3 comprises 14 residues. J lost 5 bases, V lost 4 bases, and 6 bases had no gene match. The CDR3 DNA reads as TGTGCCAGCAGCACCCGGACAGGGGAGGAGACCCAGTACTTC. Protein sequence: CASSTRTGEETQYF.

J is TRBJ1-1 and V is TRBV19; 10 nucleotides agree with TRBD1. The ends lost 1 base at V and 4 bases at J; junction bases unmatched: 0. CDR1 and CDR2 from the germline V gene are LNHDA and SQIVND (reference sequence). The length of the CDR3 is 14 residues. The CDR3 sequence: CASSIGTGGTEAFF. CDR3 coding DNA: TGTGCCAGTAGTATAGGGACAGGGGGCACTGAAGCTTTCTTT.

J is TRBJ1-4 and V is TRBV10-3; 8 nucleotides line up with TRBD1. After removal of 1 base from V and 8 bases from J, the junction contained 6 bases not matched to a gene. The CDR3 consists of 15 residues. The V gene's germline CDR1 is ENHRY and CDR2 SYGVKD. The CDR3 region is CAISEFDRGGEKLFF. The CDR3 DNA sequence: TGTGCCATCAGTGAGTTCGACAGGGGAGGAGAAAAACTGTTTTTT.

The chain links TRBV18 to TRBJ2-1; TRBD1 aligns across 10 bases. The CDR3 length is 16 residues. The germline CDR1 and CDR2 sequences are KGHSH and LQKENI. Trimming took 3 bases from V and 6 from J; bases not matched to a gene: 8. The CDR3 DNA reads TGTGCCAGCTCACCCTCGACAGGGGGCGCACCCAATGAGCAGTTCTTC. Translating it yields CASSPSTGGAPNEQFF.

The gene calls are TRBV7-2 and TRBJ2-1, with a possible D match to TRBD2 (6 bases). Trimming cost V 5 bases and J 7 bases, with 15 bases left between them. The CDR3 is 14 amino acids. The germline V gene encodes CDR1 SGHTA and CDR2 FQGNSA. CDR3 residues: CASSPGRWGNEQFF. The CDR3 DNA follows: TGTGCCAGCAGCCCTGGGAGGTGGGGAAATGAGCAGTTCTTC.

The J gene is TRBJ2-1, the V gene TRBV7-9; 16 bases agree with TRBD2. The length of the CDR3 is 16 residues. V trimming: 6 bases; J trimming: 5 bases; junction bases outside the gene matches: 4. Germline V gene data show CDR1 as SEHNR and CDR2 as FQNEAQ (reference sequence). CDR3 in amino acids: CASSSGTSGRDNEQFF. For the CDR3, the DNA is TGTGCCAGCAGTTCCGGGACTAGCGGGAGGGACAATGAGCAGTTCTTC.

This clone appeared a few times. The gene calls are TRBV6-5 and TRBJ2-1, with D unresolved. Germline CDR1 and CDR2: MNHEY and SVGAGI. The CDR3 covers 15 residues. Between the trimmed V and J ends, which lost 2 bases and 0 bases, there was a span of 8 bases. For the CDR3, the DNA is TGTGCCAGCAGTTACATCCGGAGCTCCTACAATGAGCAGTTCTTC. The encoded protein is CASSYIRSSYNEQFF.

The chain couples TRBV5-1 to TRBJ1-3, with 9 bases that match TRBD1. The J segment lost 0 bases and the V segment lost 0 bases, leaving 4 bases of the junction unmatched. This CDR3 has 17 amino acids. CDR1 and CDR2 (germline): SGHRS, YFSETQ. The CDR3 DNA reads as TGCGCCAGCAGCTTGGCGGGGACAGGGAGCTCTGGAAACACCATATATTTT. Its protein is CASSLAGTGSSGNTIYF.